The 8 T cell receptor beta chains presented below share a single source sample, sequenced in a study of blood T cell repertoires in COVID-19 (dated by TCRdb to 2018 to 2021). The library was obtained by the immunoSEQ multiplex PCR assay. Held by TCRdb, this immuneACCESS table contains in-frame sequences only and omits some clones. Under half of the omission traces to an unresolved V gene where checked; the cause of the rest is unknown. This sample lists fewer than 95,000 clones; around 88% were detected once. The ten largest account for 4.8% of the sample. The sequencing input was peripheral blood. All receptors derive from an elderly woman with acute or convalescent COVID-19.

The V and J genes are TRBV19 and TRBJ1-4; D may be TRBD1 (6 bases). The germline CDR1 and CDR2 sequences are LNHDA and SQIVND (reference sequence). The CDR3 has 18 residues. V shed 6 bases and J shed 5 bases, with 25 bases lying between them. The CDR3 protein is CASSAQYGGRGTNEKLFF. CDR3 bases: TGTGCCAGTAGCGCCCAATATGGGGGGAGGGGGACGAATGAAAAACTGTTTTTT.

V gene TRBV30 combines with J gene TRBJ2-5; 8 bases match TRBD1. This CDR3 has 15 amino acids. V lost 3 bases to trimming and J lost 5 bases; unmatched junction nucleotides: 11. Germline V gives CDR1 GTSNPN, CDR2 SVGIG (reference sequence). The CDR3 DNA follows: TGTGCCTGGAGATATGCAGGGGGCGGTCGGGAGACCCAGTACTTC. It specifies CAWRYAGGGRETQYF.

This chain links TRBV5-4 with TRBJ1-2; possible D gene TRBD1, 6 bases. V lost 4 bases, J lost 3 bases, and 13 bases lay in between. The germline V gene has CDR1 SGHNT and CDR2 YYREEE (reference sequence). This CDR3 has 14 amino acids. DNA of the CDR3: TGTGCCAGCAGCCCCGCCCCAGGGGACTATGGCTACACCTTC. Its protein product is CASSPAPGDYGYTF. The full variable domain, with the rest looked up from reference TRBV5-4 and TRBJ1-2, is ETGVTQSPTHLIKTRGQQVTLRCSSQSGHNTVSWYQQALGQGPQFIFQYYREEENGRGNFPPRFSGLQFPNYSSELNVNALELDDSALYLCASSPAPGDYGYTFGSGTRLTVV.

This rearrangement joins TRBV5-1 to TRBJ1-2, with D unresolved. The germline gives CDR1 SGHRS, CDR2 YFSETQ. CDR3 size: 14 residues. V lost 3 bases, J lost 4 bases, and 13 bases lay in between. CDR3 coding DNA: TGCGCCAGCAGCTCGGAGGGCAGCCTCTATGGCTACACCTTC. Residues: CASSSEGSLYGYTF.

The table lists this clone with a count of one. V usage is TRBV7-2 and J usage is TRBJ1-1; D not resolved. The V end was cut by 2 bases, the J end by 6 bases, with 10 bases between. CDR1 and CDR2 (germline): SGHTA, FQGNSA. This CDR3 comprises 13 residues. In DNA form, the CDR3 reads TGTGCCAGCAGCTTAATTCAGATCGCTGAAGCTTTCTTT. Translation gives CASSLIQIAEAFF.

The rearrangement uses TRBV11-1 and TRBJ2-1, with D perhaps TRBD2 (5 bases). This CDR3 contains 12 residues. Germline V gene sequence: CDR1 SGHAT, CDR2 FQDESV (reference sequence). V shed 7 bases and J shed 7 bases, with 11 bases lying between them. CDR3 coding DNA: TGTGCCAGCATCCTCTCGGGGAATGAGCAGTTCTTC. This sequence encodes CASILSGNEQFF.

The CDR3 DNA follows: TGCAGCGCTGGACTAGCGGGAGCAGGAAACATTCAGTACTTC. Translating gives CSAGLAGAGNIQYF. The chain uses TRBV29-1 and TRBJ2-4, with 13 bases lining up with TRBD2. V dropped 7 bases and J dropped 6; count of bases not matched to a gene: 6. CDR3 length equals 14 residues. Germline V lookup: CDR1 SQVTM, CDR2 ANQGSEA.

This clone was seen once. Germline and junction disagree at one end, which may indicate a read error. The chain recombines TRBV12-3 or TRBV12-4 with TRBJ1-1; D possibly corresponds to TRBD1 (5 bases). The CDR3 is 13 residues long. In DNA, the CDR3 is TGTGCCGGCAGGGTAGGGAGTAACACTGAAGCTTTCTTT. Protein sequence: CAGRVGSNTEAFF.